This T cell receptor (beta chain) was captured by sequencing in a study of blood T cell repertoires in COVID-19. Study context: COVID-19 samples collected from the United States, Italy and Spain covered acute and convalescent phases. In each case, the material was cDNA or gDNA derived from T cells, B-cell-depleted T cells, or PBMCs.

Participant age was roughly 18 to 90 years, and participants resided in about 25 US areas. The CDR3 runs 15 residues. The V and J ends lost 2 bases and 4 bases, in that order; junction bases with no gene match: 7. Germline V gene data show CDR1 as SGHDT and CDR2 as YYEEEE. Authors' data handling: The assay estimated nucleated cells by amplifying reference gene primers. Assay used: immunoSEQ multiplex PCR; TCRdb lists only in-frame clones, some missing. That table is the source of V, J and clone size, and D and trimming were worked out from the DNA. The sample records 300,000 to 400,000 clones, about 86% being singletons.

This TCR came from a woman in her forties with acute COVID-19. Sequencing input: PBMCs or T cells enriched from blood (not recorded which). V usage is TRBV5-6 and J usage is TRBJ1-1; 8 positions match TRBD1. The CDR3 spells CASSLPGQASTEAFF. CDR3 sequence (DNA): TGTGCCAGCAGCTTACCGGGACAGGCGAGCACTGAAGCTTTCTTT. Full variable domain (rest looked up from reference TRBV5-6 and TRBJ1-1): DAGVTQSPTHLIKTRGQQVTLRCSPKSGHDTVSWYQQALGQGPQFIFQYYEEEERQRGNFPDRFSGHQFPNYSSELNVNALLLGDSALYLCASSLPGQASTEAFFGQGTRLTVV.